These T cell receptor beta chains were read from a single sample in a study of blood T cell repertoires in COVID-19. The repertoire was sequenced with immunoSEQ multiplex PCR; TCRdb's copy has only in-frame clones and lacks some. The sample has around 250,000 clones, approximately 87% seen once. Sample: peripheral blood. The receptor source for this set is a man aged 55-75 years who had recovered from COVID-19. Both conserved end residues are part of each CDR3. A D gene is named only where the DNA matches it firmly. The listing skips clone size in some rows; elsewhere it reads once, few, many or a size class.

CDR3 protein: CASSSGLAGVEQYF
CDR3 DNA: TGTGCCAGCAGCTCCGGACTAGCGGGAGTCGAGCAGTACTTC
clone size: NA
J gene: TRBJ2-7
V gene: TRBV11-2
D gene: TRBD2

CDR3 protein: CASSEETNYEQFF
CDR3 DNA: TGTGCCAGCAGTGAAGAAACTAACTATGAGCAGTTCTTC
clone size: NA
J gene: TRBJ2-1
V gene: TRBV2
D gene: NA

CDR3 protein: CASSQWGQGSDTQYF
CDR3 DNA: TGTGCCAGCAGTCAATGGGGACAGGGTTCCGATACGCAGTATTTT
clone size: NA
J gene: TRBJ2-3
V gene: TRBV6-5
D gene: TRBD1

CDR3 protein: CASSELFRDRYSPLHF
CDR3 DNA: TGTGCCAGCAGTGAATTGTTTCGGGACAGGTATTCACCCCTCCACTTT
clone size: NA
J gene: TRBJ1-6
V gene: TRBV6-1
D gene: TRBD1

CDR3 protein: CASSQQGQASFGSPLHF
CDR3 DNA: TGCGCCAGCAGCCAACAGGGACAGGCGTCTTTTGGGTCACCCCTCCACTTT
clone size: NA
J gene: TRBJ1-6
V gene: TRBV4-1
D gene: TRBD1

CDR3 protein: CASSLPDLDYGYTF
CDR3 DNA: TGTGCCAGCAGCTTGCCGGACTTGGACTATGGCTACACCTTC
clone size: NA
J gene: TRBJ1-2
V gene: TRBV5-6
D gene: NA

CDR3 protein: CASSFGAGGVNEQFF
CDR3 DNA: TGTGCCAGCAGCTTTGGGGCGGGAGGAGTGAATGAGCAGTTCTTC
clone size: NA
J gene: TRBJ2-1
V gene: TRBV7-9
D gene: TRBD2

CDR3 protein: CASSLARQAYEQYF
CDR3 DNA: TGTGCCAGCAGCTTAGCCCGACAAGCCTACGAGCAGTACTTC
clone size: NA
J gene: TRBJ2-7
V gene: TRBV7-2
D gene: NA

CDR3 protein: CASSWGGSNQPQHF
CDR3 DNA: TGTGCCAGCAGTTGGGGGGGGAGCAATCAGCCCCAGCATTTT
clone size: few
J gene: TRBJ1-5
V gene: TRBV28
D gene: NA

CDR3 protein: CASSIVGPGQPQHF
CDR3 DNA: TGTGCCAGTAGTATAGTCGGCCCGGGTCAGCCCCAGCATTTT
clone size: NA
J gene: TRBJ1-5
V gene: TRBV19
D gene: NA

CDR3 protein: CASSSSTGSNQPQHF
CDR3 DNA: TGTGCCAGCAGTTCCTCGACAGGTTCAAATCAGCCCCAGCATTTT
clone size: NA
J gene: TRBJ1-5
V gene: TRBV28
D gene: NA

CDR3 protein: CASSSDDTEAFF
CDR3 DNA: TGTGCCAGCAGTTCAGATGACACTGAAGCTTTCTTT
clone size: NA
J gene: TRBJ1-1
V gene: TRBV12-3/TRBV12-4
D gene: NA

CDR3 protein: CASGSPGGADEKLFF
CDR3 DNA: TGTGCTAGTGGTTCCCCAGGAGGGGCTGATGAAAAACTGTTTTTT
clone size: NA
J gene: TRBJ1-4
V gene: TRBV12-5
D gene: NA

CDR3 protein: CASSVGQGISGNTIYF
CDR3 DNA: TGCGCCAGCAGTGTAGGGCAGGGCATCTCTGGAAACACCATATATTTT
clone size: NA
J gene: TRBJ1-3
V gene: TRBV10-2
D gene: NA

CDR3 protein: CATSDLNGLQSSYEQYF
CDR3 DNA: TGTGCCACCAGTGATTTGAATGGGCTACAGAGCTCCTACGAGCAGTACTTC
clone size: NA
J gene: TRBJ2-7
V gene: TRBV24-1
D gene: NA

CDR3 protein: CASSPAVENIQYF
CDR3 DNA: TGCGCCAGCAGCCCGGCGGTGGAAAACATTCAGTACTTC
clone size: NA
J gene: TRBJ2-4
V gene: TRBV5-1
D gene: NA

CDR3 protein: CASSPERGEKLFF
CDR3 DNA: TGTGCCAGCTCACCAGAAAGAGGGGAAAAACTGTTTTTT
clone size: NA
J gene: TRBJ1-4
V gene: TRBV18
D gene: NA

CDR3 protein: CAIRDRTSGGENEQFF
CDR3 DNA: TGTGCCATCAGGGATCGGACTAGCGGGGGAGAGAATGAGCAGTTCTTC
clone size: once
J gene: TRBJ2-1
V gene: TRBV10-3
D gene: TRBD2

CDR3 protein: CASSLAGVGNEQFF
CDR3 DNA: TGTGCCAGCAGCTTAGCGGGAGTGGGTAATGAGCAGTTCTTC
clone size: NA
J gene: TRBJ2-1
V gene: TRBV7-7
D gene: NA

CDR3 protein: CATSDPGQGVSAGYTF
CDR3 DNA: TGTGCCACCAGTGACCCGGGACAGGGGGTATCGGCTGGCTACACCTTC
clone size: NA
J gene: TRBJ1-2
V gene: TRBV24-1
D gene: TRBD1

CDR3 protein: CASTGQGATDTQYF
CDR3 DNA: TGTGCCAGCACGGGACAGGGGGCCACAGATACGCAGTATTTT
clone size: NA
J gene: TRBJ2-3
V gene: TRBV2
D gene: TRBD1

CDR3 protein: CAAPGQSSGNTIYF
CDR3 DNA: TGTGCCGCTCCGGGACAGAGCTCTGGAAACACCATATATTTT
clone size: NA
J gene: TRBJ1-3
V gene: TRBV30
D gene: TRBD1

CDR3 protein: CASSQRAALDKETQYF
CDR3 DNA: TGCGCCAGCAGCCAGAGGGCGGCACTAGACAAAGAGACCCAGTACTTC
clone size: NA
J gene: TRBJ2-5
V gene: TRBV4-1
D gene: NA

CDR3 protein: CACRSGGGEQFF
CDR3 DNA: TGTGCCTGCCGTTCAGGGGGAGGTGAGCAGTTCTTC
clone size: few
J gene: TRBJ2-1
V gene: TRBV27
D gene: NA

CDR3 protein: CASSPERGSNQPQHF
CDR3 DNA: TGTGCCAGCTCACCAGAAAGGGGAAGCAATCAGCCCCAGCATTTT
clone size: few
J gene: TRBJ1-5
V gene: TRBV18
D gene: NA

CDR3 protein: CASSDSRLAKNIQYF
CDR3 DNA: TGTGCCAGCAGTGATTCTAGGCTAGCCAAAAACATTCAGTACTTC
clone size: NA
J gene: TRBJ2-4
V gene: TRBV2
D gene: NA

CDR3 protein: CASSIFSTNEKLFF
CDR3 DNA: TGCGCCAGCAGTATTTTCTCAACTAATGAAAAACTGTTTTTT
clone size: NA
J gene: TRBJ1-4
V gene: TRBV5-1
D gene: NA

CDR3 protein: CATSETGGSNQPQHF
CDR3 DNA: TGTGCCACCAGTGAGACAGGGGGCTCAAATCAGCCCCAGCATTTT
clone size: NA
J gene: TRBJ1-5
V gene: TRBV24-1
D gene: TRBD1

CDR3 protein: CASSPRQMNTEAFF
CDR3 DNA: TGTGCCAGCAGCCCGCGACAGATGAACACTGAAGCTTTCTTT
clone size: NA
J gene: TRBJ1-1
V gene: TRBV7-2
D gene: NA

CDR3 protein: CASKAGRNEQFF
CDR3 DNA: TGTGCCAGCAAGGCAGGGAGGAATGAGCAGTTCTTC
clone size: NA
J gene: TRBJ2-1
V gene: TRBV2
D gene: NA

CDR3 protein: CASSIRGGSTDTQYF
CDR3 DNA: TGTGCCAGTAGTATCAGAGGGGGCAGCACAGATACGCAGTATTTT
clone size: NA
J gene: TRBJ2-3
V gene: TRBV19
D gene: TRBD1